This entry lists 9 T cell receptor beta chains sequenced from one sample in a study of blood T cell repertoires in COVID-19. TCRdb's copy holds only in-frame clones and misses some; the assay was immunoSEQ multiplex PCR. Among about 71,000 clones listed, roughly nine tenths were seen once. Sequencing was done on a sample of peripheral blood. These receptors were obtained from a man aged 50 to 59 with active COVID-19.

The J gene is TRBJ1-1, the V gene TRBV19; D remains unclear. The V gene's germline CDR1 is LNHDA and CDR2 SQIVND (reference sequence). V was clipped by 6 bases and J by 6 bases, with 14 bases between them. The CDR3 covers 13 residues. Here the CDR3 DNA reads TGTGCCAGTAGCACTAGAGGGAAGGCTGAAGCTTTCTTT. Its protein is CASSTRGKAEAFF.

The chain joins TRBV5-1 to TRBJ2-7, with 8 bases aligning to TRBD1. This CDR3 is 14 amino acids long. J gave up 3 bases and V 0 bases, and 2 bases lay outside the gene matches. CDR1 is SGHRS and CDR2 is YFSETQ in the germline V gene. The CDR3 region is CASSLVGTGYEQYF. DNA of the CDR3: TGCGCCAGCAGCTTGGTTGGGACAGGCTACGAGCAGTACTTC.

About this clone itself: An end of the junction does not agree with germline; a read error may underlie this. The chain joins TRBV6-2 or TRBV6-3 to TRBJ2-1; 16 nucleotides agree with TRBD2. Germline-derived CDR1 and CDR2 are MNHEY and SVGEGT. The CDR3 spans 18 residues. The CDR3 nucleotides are TGTGCCAGCAATTACGAACCGGGACTAGCGGGGGGGCCCGATGAGCAGTTCTTC. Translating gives CASNYEPGLAGGPDEQFF.

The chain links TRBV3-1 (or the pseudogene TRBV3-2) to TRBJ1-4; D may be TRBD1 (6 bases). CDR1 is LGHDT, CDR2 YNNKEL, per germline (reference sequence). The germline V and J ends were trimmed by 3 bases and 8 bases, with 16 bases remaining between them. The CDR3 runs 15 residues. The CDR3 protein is CASSQDHRGGEKLFF. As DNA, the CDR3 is TGTGCCAGCAGCCAGGACCACCGGGGGGGCGAAAAACTGTTTTTT.

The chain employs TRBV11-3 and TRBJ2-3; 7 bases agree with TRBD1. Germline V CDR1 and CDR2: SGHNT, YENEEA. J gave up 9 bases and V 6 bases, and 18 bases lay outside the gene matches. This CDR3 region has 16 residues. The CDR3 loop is CASRSIKDRSLWTQYF. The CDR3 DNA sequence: TGTGCCAGCAGGAGTATAAAGGACAGGTCCCTTTGGACGCAGTATTTT.

The CDR3 protein is CASSLAQGADGYTF. The CDR3 DNA follows: TGTGCCAGCAGCTTAGCACAGGGGGCGGATGGCTACACCTTC. This rearrangement joins TRBV7-6 to TRBJ1-2, with 9 nucleotides matching TRBD1. CDR1 is SGHVS, CDR2 FNYEAQ, per germline. Losses at the gene ends were 0 bases for V and 6 bases for J; bases not matched to a gene: 2. The CDR3 is made up of 14 amino acids.

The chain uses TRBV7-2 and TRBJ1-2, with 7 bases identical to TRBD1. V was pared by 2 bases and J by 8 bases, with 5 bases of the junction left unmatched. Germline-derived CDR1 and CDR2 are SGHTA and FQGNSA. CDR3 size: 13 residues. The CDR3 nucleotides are TGTGCCAGCAGCTTAAGACAGGGTAAAGGCTACACCTTC. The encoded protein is CASSLRQGKGYTF. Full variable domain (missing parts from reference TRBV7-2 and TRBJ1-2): GAGVSQSPSNKVTEKGKDVELRCDPISGHTALYWYRQSLGQGLEFLIYFQGNSAPDKSGLPSDRFSAERTGGSVSTLTIQRTQQEDSAVYLCASSLRQGKGYTFGSGTRLTVV.

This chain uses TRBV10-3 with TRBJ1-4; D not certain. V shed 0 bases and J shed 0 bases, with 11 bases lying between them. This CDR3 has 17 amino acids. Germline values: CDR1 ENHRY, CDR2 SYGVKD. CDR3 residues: CAISESVVKSTNEKLFF. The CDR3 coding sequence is TGTGCCATCAGTGAGTCGGTAGTAAAATCAACTAATGAAAAACTGTTTTTT.

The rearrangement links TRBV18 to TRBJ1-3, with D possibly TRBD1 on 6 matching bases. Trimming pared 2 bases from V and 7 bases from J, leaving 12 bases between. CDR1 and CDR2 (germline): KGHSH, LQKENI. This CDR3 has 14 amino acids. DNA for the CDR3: TGTGCCAGCTCACCATACAGGGCACGGAACACCATATATTTT. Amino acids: CASSPYRARNTIYF.